A selection of T cell receptor beta chains follows, all from one sample in a study of cytomegalovirus exposure and HLA in healthy donors. Clones were read by immunoSEQ multiplex PCR, and TCRdb kept only the in-frame ones, dropping some. The sample has some 60,000 clones, about 90% seen once. The material sequenced was PBMCs. These receptors all stem from a man younger than 35 in good health and CMV-seronegative. Both conserved end residues are trimmed from each CDR3. The D gene is left open where the match is weak.

V,D,J,CDR3
TRBV6-6,NA,TRBJ1-5,ASSYSESSNQPQH
TRBV6-1,TRBD2,TRBJ2-3,ASSPRGGDTQY
TRBV29-1,NA,TRBJ1-1,SFEGREGGTEAF
TRBV5-1,NA,TRBJ2-2,ASNLDPAGELF
TRBV7-2,TRBD2,TRBJ2-2,ASSSGGTGELF
TRBV11-2,NA,TRBJ1-5,ASSQDSNQPQH
TRBV6-1,NA,TRBJ1-4,ASSWGRFEKLF
TRBV28,NA,TRBJ2-7,ASSLSSQGTYEQY
TRBV7-8,TRBD2,TRBJ2-7,ASNLAASGAYEQY
TRBV6-5,NA,TRBJ1-5,ASSHADRGNQPQH
TRBV7-9,TRBD2,TRBJ2-1,ASSGGLAGDYNEQF
TRBV25-1,NA,TRBJ2-1,ASGWEVEQF
TRBV9,NA,TRBJ1-1,ASSARGSDTEAF
TRBV10-3,TRBD1,TRBJ2-7,AIRSGTGVVYEQY
TRBV5-1,NA,TRBJ2-1,ASSSVGTRGPSYNEQF
TRBV25-1,TRBD2,TRBJ2-1,ASSDSGGATYNEQF
TRBV5-4,TRBD2,TRBJ2-2,ASSPPSGGVNTGELF
TRBV2,TRBD1,TRBJ2-7,ASNPGTGGREQY
TRBV28,TRBD1,TRBJ1-2,ASQPGQGNGYT
TRBV12-2,NA,TRBJ2-1,ASRLVAGLKNEQF
TRBV19,NA,TRBJ1-4,ASSPGEGRTNEKLF
TRBV14,NA,TRBJ2-2,ASSYTRVGELF
TRBV13,TRBD2,TRBJ2-7,ASGDRGGPYEQY
TRBV7-8,NA,TRBJ2-4,ASSSGQLKNIQY
TRBV7-9,NA,TRBJ1-4,ASSFPGIEKLF
TRBV27,TRBD2,TRBJ2-7,ASSLRGGVYEQY
TRBV28,NA,TRBJ2-1,ASSLKTGPQF
TRBV28,NA,TRBJ1-6,ASSLWENSPLH
TRBV5-4,TRBD1,TRBJ1-6,ASSSRTGPITLH
TRBV2,NA,TRBJ2-1,ASSTRGSSYNEQF
TRBV11-2,TRBD2,TRBJ2-1,ASSPAGGLYNEQF
TRBV5-1,NA,TRBJ2-7,ASSFVTPGEQY
TRBV6-5,NA,TRBJ2-3,ASSSRLTQY
TRBV5-4,TRBD1,TRBJ1-2,ASSLGTGVLENGYT
TRBV30,TRBD1,TRBJ1-2,AWDGQGWNGYT
TRBV6-6,NA,TRBJ1-6,ASSFGSGGEPLH
TRBV4-1,NA,TRBJ2-5,ASSQRYSGPSETQY
TRBV6-6,NA,TRBJ1-1,ASCTQVREAEAF